Below, one T cell receptor (beta chain) is given with its context. In germline, CDR1 is SGHKS, CDR2 YYEKEE (reference sequence). CDR3 length: 13 amino acids. V shed 3 bases and J shed 4 bases, with 11 bases lying between them. This sample was taken from a study of shared T cell receptors in the human thymus. The assay was immunoSEQ multiplex PCR, and TCRdb's table has in-frame clones only and misses some. The sample lists 550,000 to 800,000 clones; approximately 85% were seen once. This sample was also put to use in a study of human thymus T cells. That work adds: Related research described thymic repertoires that were highly overlapping among unrelated individuals.

This sequence joins TRBV5-5 and TRBJ2-7; perhaps TRBD1 as D (5 bases). The TCR was taken from a girl under three years old with a congenital heart defect. Sequenced: thymocytes. The CDR3, as DNA: TGTGCCAGCAGCTCAGGGTTGACGTACGAGCAGTACTTC. It codes for CASSSGLTYEQYF. Supplemented by reference TRBV5-5 and TRBJ2-7, the full variable domain reads DAGVTQSPTHLIKTRGQQVTLRCSPISGHKSVSWYQQVLGQGPQFIFQYYEKEERGRGNFPDRFSARQFPNYSSELNVNALLLGDSALYLCASSSGLTYEQYFGPGTRLTVT.